A selection of T cell receptor beta chains follows, all from one sample in a study of blood T cell repertoires in COVID-19. Clones were read by immunoSEQ multiplex PCR, and TCRdb kept only the in-frame ones, dropping some. The table includes some 250,000 clones, approximately 91% detected once. Sequencing was done on a sample of PBMCs or T cells enriched from blood (not recorded which). These receptors were obtained from a human donor in a cohort exposed to, infected with or recovered from COVID-19 (not recorded which). The donor label of this sample is uncertain. Both conserved end residues are part of each CDR3. A D gene is named only where the DNA matches it firmly. Part of the rows lack a size; the others show once, few, many or a class for expanded clones.

CDR3 DNA | CDR3 protein | J gene | clone size | V gene | D gene
TGCGCCAGCAGCCCACGGGACAGGGGAGGGGAGCAGTACTTC | CASSPRDRGGEQYF | TRBJ2-7 | NA | TRBV5-1 | TRBD1
TGCGCCAGCAGCTTGGGGACAGGGGGTCAGCCCCAGCATTTT | CASSLGTGGQPQHF | TRBJ1-5 | NA | TRBV5-1 | TRBD1
TGTGCCAGCAGTTTTTTAGGGCAGGGGGCTTTCTTT | CASSFLGQGAFF | TRBJ1-1 | NA | TRBV12-3/TRBV12-4 | NA
TGTGCCAGCAGCCCTGGGACAGGGGAATCACCCCTCCACTTT | CASSPGTGESPLHF | TRBJ1-6 | NA | TRBV7-2 | TRBD1
TGTGCCAGCAGCTTAGCGCGGCTGCAGGAGCAGTTCTTC | CASSLARLQEQFF | TRBJ2-1 | NA | TRBV7-2 | NA
TGTGCCAGCAGTTACGATGGACAGGGGACTGAAGCTTTCTTT | CASSYDGQGTEAFF | TRBJ1-1 | NA | TRBV6-5 | TRBD1
TGTGCCAGCAGCCCCCGGACAGATCCAGGAAACACCATATATTTT | CASSPRTDPGNTIYF | TRBJ1-3 | NA | TRBV2 | NA
TGTGCCAGCAGCCAAGATGGGCGTTACACTGAAGCTTTCTTT | CASSQDGRYTEAFF | TRBJ1-1 | NA | TRBV3-1/TRBV3-2 | NA
TGCGCCAGCAGCCAAGATCCTCCGGGGGGGGACCCCTCCTACAATGAGCAGTTCTTC | CASSQDPPGGDPSYNEQFF | TRBJ2-1 | NA | TRBV4-3 | TRBD2
TGTGCCAGCAGTTACGGACTCCGGACAGTAGTTTCAGATACGCAGTATTTT | CASSYGLRTVVSDTQYF | TRBJ2-3 | NA | TRBV2 | NA
TGTGCCAGCCAGGATCGTAGCAATCAGCCCCAGCATTTT | CASQDRSNQPQHF | TRBJ1-5 | once | TRBV2 | NA
TGTGCCAGCAGTTATAGCAGCATACAGCCCCAGCATTTT | CASSYSSIQPQHF | TRBJ1-5 | NA | TRBV11-2 | NA
TGTGCCAGCAGTGAGCGGCGGGGGGGCGCAGATACGCAGTATTTT | CASSERRGGADTQYF | TRBJ2-3 | NA | TRBV2 | TRBD2
TGTGCCAGCAGCCCCTGGCTGGGGAGCTCTGGAAACACCATATATTTT | CASSPWLGSSGNTIYF | TRBJ1-3 | NA | TRBV7-9 | NA
TGTGCCTGGAGTCCCTGGGCAGGGATAGCTTTCTTT | CAWSPWAGIAFF | TRBJ1-1 | NA | TRBV30 | NA
TGTGCCAGCAGCTTAGCCTCGAGCGGCGCTAATGAAAAACTGTTTTTT | CASSLASSGANEKLFF | TRBJ1-4 | NA | TRBV7-2 | NA
TGCGCCAGCAGCCAACAACAGGGAACCGGGGAGCTGTTTTTT | CASSQQQGTGELFF | TRBJ2-2 | NA | TRBV4-3 | NA
TGTGCCAGCAGTTACTCGAGCGAACAGCCCCAGCATTTT | CASSYSSEQPQHF | TRBJ1-5 | NA | TRBV6-5 | NA
TGCGCCAGCAGCCTTGACCCAGCGGGGGGGAAGGATACGCAGTATTTT | CASSLDPAGGKDTQYF | TRBJ2-3 | once | TRBV4-1 | TRBD2
TGTGCCAGCAGCTTAACCCTAGGTGGCACCGGGGAGCTGTTTTTT | CASSLTLGGTGELFF | TRBJ2-2 | NA | TRBV7-2 | NA
TGTGCCAGCAGCCGCGGACTAGCGGGCCCGACAGATACGCAGTATTTT | CASSRGLAGPTDTQYF | TRBJ2-3 | once | TRBV5-4 | TRBD2
TGTGCCAGCAGCCCCATTGGGGGGGCTAGCACAGATACGCAGTATTTT | CASSPIGGASTDTQYF | TRBJ2-3 | NA | TRBV14 | NA